The clone carrying this T cell receptor beta chain was seen more than once but under ten times. Its target is not known. The record originates from a study of response to subunit inactivated influenza vaccine. Study-wide findings and caveats: Authors suggested each seasonal influenza vaccination recruits few new T cells.

Trimming took 0 bases from V and 4 from J; bases not matched to a gene: 4. The CDR3 contains 16 residues. Germline V lookup: CDR1 SGHTA, CDR2 FQGNSA. TCRdb independently ran MiXCR on the RT-PCR reads; one entry per CDR3 protein. The table has 650,000 to 800,000 distinct CDR3 sequences, under 20% seen once. Sample: PBMCs from blood, taken around 5 days after vaccination. This receptor was identified in a man in his fifties or sixties who received an inactivated influenza vaccine. This chain joins TRBV7-2 and TRBJ2-1; TRBD2 aligns across 9 bases. The DNA for the CDR3 is TGTGCCAGCAGCTTAGCTTCGAGCGGGAGGTACAATGAGCAGTTCTTC. It specifies CASSLASSGRYNEQFF.